The source of this T cell receptor (beta chain) is a study of T cell responses to AZD1222 COVID-19 vaccine. The CDR3 loop spans 14 amino acids. Germline V CDR1 and CDR2: SGHTA, FQGTGA. Trimming removed 2 bases from V and 2 bases from J; junction bases left unmatched: 1. Findings and caveats of the study: Of spike-specific TCRs, nearly half reportedly target regions left unmutated in variants.

Comments on this clone: Its antigen is unknown.

TCRdb's copy holds only in-frame clones and misses some; the assay was immunoSEQ multiplex PCR. The table has tens of thousands of clones, roughly 82% seen once. The sample was peripheral blood, taken on day 0 of AZD1222 vaccination. The sequence was obtained from an adult in good health. This rearrangement joins TRBV7-3 to TRBJ2-5; 8 bases are shared with TRBD1. Here the CDR3 reads CASSLQGAQETQYF. CDR3 nucleotide sequence: TGTGCCAGCAGCTTACAGGGGGCTCAAGAGACCCAGTACTTC.